This TCR beta chain was obtained from a study of blood T cell repertoires in COVID-19. The table came from immunoSEQ multiplex PCR; TCRdb's copy has only in-frame clones and leaves some out. The data show 500,000 or so clones, with around 87% seen just once and 0.7% held by the top ten. Trimming at V came to 4 bases and at J to 4 bases, leaving 10 bases not matched to a gene. Germline CDR1 LNHDA, CDR2 SQIVND (reference sequence). The CDR3 is 17 residues long. The material sequenced was PBMCs or T cells enriched from blood (not recorded which). This clonotype originated in a woman younger than 35 who had recovered from COVID-19. The chain uses TRBV19 and TRBJ2-3; 11 positions match TRBD2. The CDR3 sequence: CASSRRLAGGRADTQYF. The CDR3 DNA reads as TGTGCCAGTAGTAGGCGCCTAGCGGGGGGTCGCGCAGATACGCAGTATTTT.